This T cell receptor (beta chain) is drawn from a study of shared clonotypes between healthy human individuals (dated by TCRdb to the early 2020s). Notes on the research overall: The cohort included three men and a couple of women between 18 and 49 years of age. The study deeply sequenced blood TCR repertoires of about 5 healthy adults to estimate repertoire size and the extent of clonotype sharing between individuals. Libraries were prepared and TCR repertoires were sequenced by different laboratories using diverse techniques, in order to increase sequencing depth and limit assay-specific biases. Per donor, leukapheresis produced somewhere between about 0.94 and 9 billion PBMCs. Per donor, three plates each were used for CD4 naive and CD4 memory, two for CD8 naive, and one for CD8 memory. Study-wide conclusions, independent of this receptor: Pairwise subsampling indicated that sequencing depth was expected to affect the degree of clonotype sharing among donors. Sampling was restricted to blood, and TCR repertoires in tissue are likely to differ from TCR repertoires in blood. Naive subsets generally had larger estimated clonotype richness than memory subsets. The small number of donors limited the genetic and exposure-history diversity represented. Across a handful of donors, approximately 5% of naive CD4, roughly 3.5% of naive CD8, 2.3% of memory CD4, and 0.4% to 0.45% of memory CD8 clonotypes were shared. Compared with non-shared clonotypes, the clonotypes found in all four sorted-subset donors had higher generation probabilities. Incomplete sequencing was indicated by rarefaction of sorted-subset datasets, despite the large sequencing depth.

The donors were healthy, HIV-negative adults who had no recently reported acute infections or vaccinations. All donors were Caucasian adults living in Nashville, Tennessee, USA. CD8 memory samples consisted of magnetically selected CD45RO+ cells combined with CCR7-negative CD45RA+ effector memory (TemRA) cells. Blood was collected by leukapheresis, and PBMCs were isolated by Ficoll-Histopaque density gradient centrifugation and then cryopreserved in liquid nitrogen vapor phase. Purity and quantity of every magnetically sorted T cell population were checked by analytical flow cytometry. Genomic DNA was isolated from every sorted fraction and measured by UV absorbance on a Nanodrop 2000c. Using the deep immunoSEQ assay, multiplex PCR amplified TCR CDR3 regions from genomic DNA. For each cell subset, the extracted genomic DNA was distributed evenly across all wells of several immunoSEQ 96-well plates, and each plate served as one replicate. For sorted subsets, around 200 ng genomic DNA, equal to about 30,000 T cell genomes, was loaded into each replicate PCR. Purified libraries were quantified with a Qubit 3.0 fluorometer, sized on a Bioanalyzer 2100, and re-quantified with the KAPA Library Quantification kit. Every immunoSEQ 96-well plate was sequenced on a dedicated single-read 150-cycle Illumina NextSeq 550 flow cell. Processing in the source paper ran as follows. Because the immunoSEQ output included only junctional sequences and no quality scores, the filtering could not be the same as the filtering used for full-length reads. To assign V/J genes and CDR3, sequences were annotated against IMGT germline references using PyIR, a Python wrapper for IgBLAST v1.9. Reads with weak V/J assignments (E-value above 1e-6), missing CDR3, stop codons, out-of-frame junctions, or ambiguous translated residues were removed. V3J clonotypes were defined as sequences sharing the same inferred V gene, J gene, and CDR3 amino acid sequence. The percentage overlap between two repertoires was calculated by dividing the number of shared unique clonotypes by the size of the smaller repertoire. RTK rarefaction, the Chao1 estimator, and Recon v2.1 estimates of unobserved clonotypes were used to assess repertoire richness. Generation probabilities for all TCRbeta clonotypes obtained by the gDNA method from several donors were computed using OLGA. The table was pulled from immuneACCESS by TCRdb, which kept in-frame rearrangements only. Such tables lose some clones; where checked, under half of the loss comes from unresolved V genes, and the rest has no known cause. V and J calls plus clone size are reproduced from that table; the DNA served to infer D and trimming. The sample contains 550,000 to 800,000 clones, roughly 91% of them found a single time. 34% of the sample is taken by the ten largest.

This clone was recorded only once. Its binding antigen is unknown. Base qualities are not recorded, but no much larger clone differs from it by a single base. There are 15 amino acids in the CDR3, from cysteine to phenylalanine inclusive. The only DNA kept is the CDR3, 45 bases in frame from the first base. Sequencing was done on a sample of memory CD8+ T cells from PBMCs. The cell subset or site label of this sample denotes: CD45RO+ cells pooled with CCR7-negative TemRA cells. The sequence was collected from a young man in good health. Some clones in this sample may be carry-over from other donors' samples. The V and J genes are TRBV7-5 and TRBJ1-1. TRBV7-5 is termed a pseudogene. The CDR3 is CARSLSQGGNTEAFF. The DNA sequence is given as TGTGCCAGAAGCCTCTCACAGGGAGGGAACACTGAAGCTTTCTTT.